This T cell receptor beta chain emerged from a study of blood T cells in healthy people across ages. General study results and limits: Comparison with aged donors showed that long-lived donors had more naive CD4+ cells and higher diversity.

Trimming stripped 2 bases from V and 2 bases from J, with 13 bases between. Germline CDR1 is MDHEN and CDR2 is SYDVKM. The CDR3 sequence is 15 residues long. As for this clonotype: Its antigen remains unidentified.

The authors ran a second PCR of roughly 7 to 11 cycles using a sample-barcoded 5' primer and a J-beta primer mix. MiXCR, run by TCRdb on the 5' RACE reads, gives a single entry per CDR3 protein. The repertoire includes about 580,000 distinct CDR3 sequences, 40% to 50% of them detected once, and about 26% sits in the top ten. V usage is TRBV28 and J usage is TRBJ2-7, with no clear D. Sequenced material: blood. The TCR was taken from a man older than 75 in good health. The CDR3 spells CASSLMFGGAYEQYF. As DNA, the CDR3 is TGTGCCAGCAGTTTAATGTTTGGCGGAGCCTACGAGCAGTACTTC.